Following are 18 T cell receptor beta chains from one sample sequenced in a study of T cell changes during pregnancy in multiple sclerosis. Sequencing was performed with immunoSEQ multiplex PCR; in TCRdb, only in-frame clones are kept and a portion is missing. In the table there are about 40,000 clones, 75% to 90% of which are singletons. Sample: peripheral blood, taken in the first trimester of pregnancy. These receptors came from a female donor in good health, enrolled as a control in a pregnancy study.

The chain recombines TRBV30 with TRBJ1-2, with 7 bases matching TRBD1. The CDR3 covers 16 residues. The germline gives CDR1 GTSNPN, CDR2 SVGIG (reference sequence). V trimming: 3 bases; J trimming: 2 bases; junction bases outside the gene matches: 12. The CDR3 DNA reads TGTGCCTGGAGCGGCAGGGGGATAAGGCTGAACTATGGCTACACCTTC. Amino acids: CAWSGRGIRLNYGYTF.

The genes are TRBV30 and TRBJ1-5, with a possible D match to TRBD1 (5 bases). Germline loops: CDR1 GTSNPN, CDR2 SVGIG (reference sequence). Trimming removed 2 bases at V and 2 bases at J, with 10 bases between. This CDR3 is built from 14 residues. CDR3 DNA sequence: TGTGCCTGGAGTACAGGAACGGGCAATCAGCCCCAGCATTTT. As protein: CAWSTGTGNQPQHF.

The gene calls are TRBV28 and TRBJ1-1; TRBD1 aligns across 7 bases. This CDR3 contains 15 residues. Germline loops: CDR1 MDHEN, CDR2 SYDVKM. The trim removed 5 bases at V and 3 bases at J, leaving 9 bases unmatched. The CDR3, as DNA: TGTGCCAGCAGTCCTACGACAGGGCTGTACACTGAAGCTTTCTTT. Translated: CASSPTTGLYTEAFF.

The CDR3 DNA sequence: TGTGCCAGCAGCCACGCCGCAAGGGGGTTCAGCTCCTACGAGCAGTACTTC. Amino acid sequence: CASSHAARGFSSYEQYF. The gene calls are TRBV5-4 and TRBJ2-7; the D gene is possibly TRBD1 (6 bases). Germline CDR1 SGHNT, CDR2 YYREEE (reference sequence). The CDR3 extends over 17 amino acids. Deletions cut 4 bases from V and 0 bases from J, with 20 bases between.

The chain carries TRBV4-2 and TRBJ1-2; 8 bases are shared with TRBD1. The CDR3 has 18 amino acids. CDR1 and CDR2 (germline): LGHNA, YNFKEQ. Losses at the gene ends were 4 bases for V and 3 bases for J; bases not matched to a gene: 16. The CDR3 DNA sequence: TGTGCCAGCAGCCGAGAACCAAGGGGACAGGATTACGACTATGGCTACACCTTC. It is translated as CASSREPRGQDYDYGYTF.

The chain links TRBV9 to TRBJ2-3; D unclear. Germline CDR1 and CDR2: SGDLS and YYNGEE. The V end was cut by 3 bases, the J end by 6 bases, with 5 bases between. CDR3 size: 11 residues. The CDR3 DNA reads as TGTGCCAGCAGCGCTCGGGATACGCAGTATTTT. Its translation is CASSARDTQYF.

The V call is TRBV30, the J call TRBJ1-1; 8 positions agree with TRBD1. Germline assignment: CDR1 GTSNPN and CDR2 SVGIG (reference sequence). The CDR3 has 14 amino acids. V was pared by 6 bases and J by 0 bases, with 6 bases of the junction left unmatched. The DNA of the CDR3 is TGTGCCTGTGGCAGGGGGCAGATGAACACTGAAGCTTTCTTT. This translates into CACGRGQMNTEAFF. The full variable domain, completed using reference TRBV30 and TRBJ1-1, is SQTIHQWPATLVQPVGSPLSLECTVEGTSNPNLYWYRQAAGRGLQLLFYSVGIGQISSEVPQNLSASRPQDRQFILSSKKLLLSDSGFYLCACGRGQMNTEAFFGQGTRLTVV.

The genes are TRBV28 and TRBJ2-7; no clear D gene. V shed 2 bases and J shed 0 bases, with 26 bases lying between them. CDR3 length: 20 residues. Germline values: CDR1 MDHEN, CDR2 SYDVKM. CDR3 bases: TGTGCCAGCAGTTTACTTCCGCCGAGCACCGGTTTTACGAGCTCCTACGAGCAGTACTTC. It encodes CASSLLPPSTGFTSSYEQYF.

The chain couples TRBV7-6 to TRBJ2-5; D remains unclear. Trimming stripped 4 bases from V and 5 bases from J, with 14 bases between. This CDR3 has 14 amino acids. From germline, CDR1 is SGHVS and CDR2 FNYEAQ. The CDR3 spells CASSYEVRWETQYF. For the CDR3, the DNA is TGTGCCAGCAGCTATGAGGTGCGCTGGGAGACCCAGTACTTC.

This sequence joins TRBV7-9 and TRBJ1-2, with 8 bases aligning to TRBD1. From germline, CDR1 is SEHNR and CDR2 FQNEAQ (reference sequence). The ends lost 1 base at V and 3 bases at J; junction bases unmatched: 7. This CDR3 has 16 residues. The CDR3 here is CASSLGGQGAYYGYTF. Here the CDR3 DNA reads TGTGCCAGCAGCTTAGGAGGGCAGGGGGCCTACTATGGCTACACCTTC.

The CDR3 region is CAISGLAGPTYEQYF. CDR3 in DNA: TGTGCCATCAGTGGTCTAGCGGGGCCTACCTACGAGCAGTACTTC. J is TRBJ2-7 and V is TRBV10-3, with 9 positions matching TRBD2. The CDR3 has 15 residues. Trimming removed 4 bases from V and 2 bases from J; junction bases left unmatched: 6. Germline values: CDR1 ENHRY, CDR2 SYGVKD.

This clone was recorded only once. The chain is built from TRBV6-5 and TRBJ2-3; D is unclear. V was pared by 0 bases and J by 3 bases, with 4 bases between. The CDR3 has 13 amino acids. Germline V CDR1 and CDR2: MNHEY, SVGAGI. The CDR3 loop reads CASSYSLTDTQYF. The DNA for the CDR3 is TGTGCCAGCAGTTACTCCCTTACAGATACGCAGTATTTT.

Only a few counts were recorded for this clone. The chain recombines TRBV6-6 with TRBJ1-2, with TRBD1 identical over 10 bases. From germline, CDR1 is MNHNY and CDR2 SVGAGI (reference sequence). This CDR3 contains 14 residues. V was pared by 7 bases and J by 6 bases, with 8 bases of the junction left unmatched. The CDR3: CASTSSGTGDGYTF. The CDR3 DNA reads TGTGCCAGCACCTCATCCGGGACAGGGGATGGCTACACCTTC.

V is TRBV5-1 and J is TRBJ1-1, with D tentatively TRBD1 (6 bases). V lost 0 bases, J lost 1 base, and 7 bases lay in between. Germline lookup yields CDR1 SGHRS and CDR2 YFSETQ. The CDR3 consists of 14 residues. CDR3 coding DNA: TGCGCCAGCAGCTTGGGGGGACAGAACACTGAAGCTTTCTTT. Translating gives CASSLGGQNTEAFF.

This clone came up once. V usage is TRBV7-2 and J usage is TRBJ2-3, with 8 bases aligning to TRBD1. V shed 5 bases and J 2 bases; nucleotides not matched to a gene: 3. Germline values: CDR1 SGHTA, CDR2 FQGNSA. The CDR3 length is 14 residues. CDR3 sequence: CASSRDRHTDTQYF. CDR3 DNA: TGTGCCAGCAGCAGGGACAGGCACACAGATACGCAGTATTTT. The whole variable domain, remainder taken from reference TRBV7-2 and TRBJ2-3, is GAGVSQSPSNKVTEKGKDVELRCDPISGHTALYWYRQSLGQGLEFLIYFQGNSAPDKSGLPSDRFSAERTGGSVSTLTIQRTQQEDSAVYLCASSRDRHTDTQYFGPGTRLTVL.

This rearrangement joins TRBV28 to TRBJ1-4; D is possibly TRBD1 (5 bases). The CDR3 contains 17 residues. Germline V gene data show CDR1 as MDHEN and CDR2 as SYDVKM. V lost 5 bases to trimming and J lost 3 bases, with 19 bases between them. CDR3 amino acids: CASSPFGRKGANEKLFF. CDR3 DNA: TGTGCCAGCAGTCCCTTCGGCAGGAAAGGGGCTAATGAAAAACTGTTTTTT.

V and J are TRBV4-1 and TRBJ2-3; 7 nucleotides agree with TRBD2. The ends lost 3 bases at V and 0 bases at J; junction bases unmatched: 9. CDR1 is MGHRA and CDR2 is YSYEKL in the germline V gene. The CDR3 has 17 amino acids. This chain's CDR3 is CASSQDPGTMSTDTQYF. CDR3 bases: TGCGCCAGCAGCCAGGATCCCGGGACTATGAGCACAGATACGCAGTATTTT.

The CDR3 DNA is TGTGCCAGCAGGGCCGGGACAGGGCAGGAGACCCAGTACTTC. Encoded protein: CASRAGTGQETQYF. The rearrangement links TRBV6-1 to TRBJ2-5; TRBD1 matches 9 bases. J lost 5 bases, V lost 6 bases, and 7 bases had no gene match. CDR1 and CDR2 from the germline V gene are MNHNS and SASEGT. The CDR3 loop spans 14 amino acids.